This T cell receptor (beta chain) came from a study of radiation and T cells in renal cell carcinoma. Study at large: Nephrectomy followed 15 Gy stereotactic body radiation by 4 weeks.

This clone was observed a handful of times. V was clipped by 3 bases and J by 5 bases; unmatched bases: 6. CDR1 and CDR2 from the germline V gene are SGDLS and YYNGEE. CDR3 length: 16 amino acids. Specified time point: blood 2 weeks post-SBRT. Described treatment: 15 Gy SBRT to primary tumor, nephrectomy 4 weeks later. Blood was sampled at baseline, 2 weeks and 4 weeks after SBRT. The tumor was a clear cell renal cell carcinoma. The assay was immunoSEQ multiplex PCR, and TCRdb's table has in-frame clones only and misses some. The table has roughly 150,000 clones, roughly 86% seen once. The V and J genes are TRBV9 and TRBJ2-5; 14 bases map to TRBD2. This sequence was found in a woman between 50 and 59 years old with renal cell carcinoma. This material consisted of blood, taken from a patient whose treatment included radiotherapy and nephrectomy. As DNA, the CDR3 is TGTGCCAGCAGCGCAAGGACTAGCGGGGGGCTGGAGACCCAGTACTTC. Translation gives CASSARTSGGLETQYF.